This section outlines one T cell receptor (beta chain) sequence together with its context. Its cognate antigen is unknown. This entry comes from a study of cytomegalovirus exposure and HLA in healthy donors. Study as a whole: Approximately 190 million T cells yielded 117 million unique TCR beta sequences in earlier analysis. Findings of the study overall: V- and J-gene trimming of TCR beta was linked (in a later analysis) to a missense DCLRE1C variant. Confirmation in vitro established that three CMV-associated chains were specific for CMV antigens.

A multiplex PCR was run with 60 Vbeta primers and 13 Jbeta primers. Some clones are missing from TCRdb's copy, which holds only in-frame ones; the method was immunoSEQ multiplex PCR. The sample shows over 60,000 clones, roughly 80% of them seen only once. The sequencing sample was made of PBMCs. This TCR came from a woman under 40 in good health and CMV-seropositive.

CDR3 amino acids: CASSLSGRETQYF. DNA of the CDR3: TGTGCCAGCAGCTTGTCGGGTCGGGAGACCCAGTACTTC. The chain employs TRBV7-9 and TRBJ2-5; the D is unclear. The V gene lost 3 bases and the J gene lost 5 bases, with 10 bases spanning the gap. CDR1 and CDR2 from the germline V gene are SEHNR and FQNEAQ (reference sequence). This CDR3 region has 13 residues. The entire variable domain, with the rest obtained from reference TRBV7-9 and TRBJ2-5, is as follows: DTGVSQNPRHKITKRGQNVTFRCDPISEHNRLYWYRQTLGQGPEFLTYFQNEAQLEKSRLLSDRFSAERPKGSFSTLEIQRTEQGDSAMYLCASSLSGRETQYFGPGTRLLVL.